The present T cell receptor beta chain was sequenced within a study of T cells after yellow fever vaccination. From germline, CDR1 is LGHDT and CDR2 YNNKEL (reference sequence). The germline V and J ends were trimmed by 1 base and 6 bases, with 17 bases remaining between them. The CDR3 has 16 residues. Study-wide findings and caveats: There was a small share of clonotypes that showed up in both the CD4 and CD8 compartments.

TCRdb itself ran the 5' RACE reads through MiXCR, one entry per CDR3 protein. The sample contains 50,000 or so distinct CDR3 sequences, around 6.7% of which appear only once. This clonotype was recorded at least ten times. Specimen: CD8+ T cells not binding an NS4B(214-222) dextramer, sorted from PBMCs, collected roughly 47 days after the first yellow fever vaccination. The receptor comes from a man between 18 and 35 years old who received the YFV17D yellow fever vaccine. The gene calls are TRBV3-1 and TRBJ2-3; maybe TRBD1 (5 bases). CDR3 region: CASSQALGAYGDTQYF. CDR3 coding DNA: TGTGCCAGCAGCCAAGCATTAGGGGCGTATGGGGATACGCAGTATTTT.